This T cell receptor (beta chain) was recovered during a study of Graves' ophthalmopathy and Graves' hyperthyroidism. Amplification from RNA transcripts yielded the TCR beta CDR3 regions. First-round RT-PCR employed HTBI primers, with a second-round multiplex PCR after it. TCRdb fed the multiplex PCR reads into MiXCR, producing one record per CDR3 protein. The top ten hold 44% of the sample, which has 650,000 to 900,000 distinct CDR3 sequences, approximately 40% seen once. Trimming took off 6 bases at V and 2 bases at J, with 10 bases between the two ends. Germline CDR1 and CDR2: LNHDA and SQIVND (reference sequence). The CDR3 extends over 13 amino acids.

The TCR comes from an adult man with Graves' ophthalmopathy. The chain recombines TRBV19 with TRBJ2-5; possibly TRBD1 for D (6 bases). Sequencing used peripheral blood. The CDR3 nucleotides read TGTGCCAGTAGAGGACAGTTACAAGAGACCCAGTACTTC. It is translated as CASRGQLQETQYF.